This is a list of T cell receptor beta chains from one sample in a study of regulatory T cells in long-lasting Graves disease. In TCRdb, the multiplex PCR reads were re-called with MiXCR into one record per CDR3 protein. The table lists 600,000 to 650,000 distinct CDR3 sequences, about 16% of them singletons. Separately, the same data were catalogued under a study of T cells in Graves' hyperthyroidism and ophthalmopathy.

Sequencing used peripheral blood mononuclear cells (PBMCs), obtained at new diagnosis, from a patient treated with antithyroid drugs. The receptors derive from a woman in her twenties or thirties with Graves disease. The CDR3 runs from the conserved cysteine through the conserved F or W. The D gene is left open where the match is weak. Only some rows state a clone size, as once, few, many or a class for expanded clones.

j_gene: TRBJ2-1
v_gene: TRBV20-1
d_gene: TRBD2
abundance: -
CDR3nt: TGCAGTGCTACGGGAGCGGGAGGGCAGTTCTTC
CDR3aa: CSATGAGGQFF

j_gene: TRBJ2-7
v_gene: TRBV29-1
d_gene: -
abundance: few
CDR3nt: TGCAGCGTAGGGGGGGCCTACGAGCAGTACTTC
CDR3aa: CSVGGAYEQYF

j_gene: TRBJ2-2
v_gene: TRBV3-1
d_gene: TRBD2
abundance: -
CDR3nt: TGTGCCAGCAGCCTAGGACTAGCGGGACGCGGCGGGGAGCTGTTTTTT
CDR3aa: CASSLGLAGRGGELFF

j_gene: TRBJ2-7
v_gene: TRBV7-3
d_gene: -
abundance: -
CDR3nt: TGTGCCAGCAGCCAGGGTCCCAGCTCCTACGAGCAGTACTTC
CDR3aa: CASSQGPSSYEQYF

j_gene: TRBJ2-5
v_gene: TRBV7-9
d_gene: -
abundance: -
CDR3nt: TGTGCCAGCAGCCCAAACGGGGTCCAAGAGACCCAGTACTTC
CDR3aa: CASSPNGVQETQYF

j_gene: TRBJ2-3
v_gene: TRBV27
d_gene: -
abundance: few
CDR3nt: TGTGCCAGCAGTAGCCCGGGCGAGGATACGCAGTATTTT
CDR3aa: CASSSPGEDTQYF

j_gene: TRBJ2-2
v_gene: TRBV5-1
d_gene: TRBD2
abundance: -
CDR3nt: TGCGCCAGCAGCTTTCTCGGGACTAGCGGGATGAACACCGGGGAGCTGTTTTTT
CDR3aa: CASSFLGTSGMNTGELFF

j_gene: TRBJ1-1
v_gene: TRBV7-2
d_gene: -
abundance: many
CDR3nt: TGTGCCAGCAGCTTAGCTGAAGTCGGCACTGAAGCTTTCTTT
CDR3aa: CASSLAEVGTEAFF

j_gene: TRBJ1-1
v_gene: TRBV7-9
d_gene: -
abundance: many
CDR3nt: TGTGCCAGCAGCTTAGCGCAATTCATGAACACTGAAGCTTTCTTT
CDR3aa: CASSLAQFMNTEAFF

j_gene: TRBJ1-2
v_gene: TRBV5-4
d_gene: -
abundance: few
CDR3nt: TGTGCCAGCAGCCAGTCAAACAGGGCAACGTATGGCTACACCTTC
CDR3aa: CASSQSNRATYGYTF

j_gene: TRBJ2-2
v_gene: TRBV6-1
d_gene: -
abundance: -
CDR3nt: TGTGCCAGCCGGCTAGGCGGGGAGCTGTTTTTT
CDR3aa: CASRLGGELFF

j_gene: TRBJ2-1
v_gene: TRBV18
d_gene: TRBD2
abundance: many
CDR3nt: TGTGCCAGCAGCCCGGGACTAGCGGACAATGAGCAGTTCTTC
CDR3aa: CASSPGLADNEQFF

j_gene: TRBJ2-3
v_gene: TRBV5-4
d_gene: -
abundance: few
CDR3nt: TGTGCCAGCACCCGCCGAGATTCAGATTATGATACGCAGTATTTT
CDR3aa: CASTRRDSDYDTQYF

j_gene: TRBJ1-2
v_gene: TRBV6-2/TRBV6-3
d_gene: -
abundance: few
CDR3nt: TGTGCCAGCAGTTTCCGGGGCCCTCACTATGGCTACACCTTC
CDR3aa: CASSFRGPHYGYTF

j_gene: TRBJ2-3
v_gene: TRBV5-1
d_gene: -
abundance: few
CDR3nt: TGCGCCAGCAGCGACTTTGATACGCAGTATTTT
CDR3aa: CASSDFDTQYF

j_gene: TRBJ1-3
v_gene: TRBV5-1
d_gene: -
abundance: few
CDR3nt: TGCGCCAGCAGCCCTACGGGCGGAACCATATATTTT
CDR3aa: CASSPTGGTIYF

j_gene: TRBJ1-1
v_gene: TRBV3-1
d_gene: TRBD1
abundance: -
CDR3nt: TGTGCCAGCGGCGGACAGGGGAACACTGAAGCTTTCTTT
CDR3aa: CASGGQGNTEAFF

j_gene: TRBJ1-2
v_gene: TRBV20-1
d_gene: -
abundance: few
CDR3nt: TGCAGTGCTAAATTTGTTTCAGCTAACTATGGCTACACCTTC
CDR3aa: CSAKFVSANYGYTF

j_gene: TRBJ2-1
v_gene: TRBV11-1
d_gene: TRBD2
abundance: many
CDR3nt: TGTGCCAGCAGCTTTGGTACTAGCGGGAGATTTGAGCAGTTCTTC
CDR3aa: CASSFGTSGRFEQFF

j_gene: TRBJ1-2
v_gene: TRBV6-5
d_gene: -
abundance: -
CDR3nt: TGTGCCAGCAGTTACACTGGGAACGGCTACACCTTC
CDR3aa: CASSYTGNGYTF

j_gene: TRBJ2-7
v_gene: TRBV12-3/TRBV12-4
d_gene: TRBD2
abundance: many
CDR3nt: TGTGCCAGCAGGAGGGGCTCTGGGAGGGGCGGCGAGCAGTACTTC
CDR3aa: CASRRGSGRGGEQYF

j_gene: TRBJ1-6
v_gene: TRBV7-9
d_gene: -
abundance: many
CDR3nt: TGTGCCAGCAGCTTCTCATTCCAGGTGGCGTCACCCCTCCACTTT
CDR3aa: CASSFSFQVASPLHF

j_gene: TRBJ2-7
v_gene: TRBV3-1
d_gene: TRBD1
abundance: -
CDR3nt: TGTGCCAGCAGCTTAAACCGGGACAGGCAGTACTTC
CDR3aa: CASSLNRDRQYF

j_gene: TRBJ1-1
v_gene: TRBV7-9
d_gene: -
abundance: many
CDR3nt: TGTGCCAGCAGCTTAGGATCTGTGAACACTGAAGCTTTCTTT
CDR3aa: CASSLGSVNTEAFF

j_gene: TRBJ2-7
v_gene: TRBV20-1
d_gene: -
abundance: many
CDR3nt: TGCAGTGCTAGAGAGGAAGAGGGGTCTTCCTACGAGCAGTACTTC
CDR3aa: CSAREEEGSSYEQYF

j_gene: TRBJ2-1
v_gene: TRBV11-2
d_gene: -
abundance: few
CDR3nt: TGTGCCAGCAGCTCCTTTTCCGGGGCCTCCTACAATGAGCAGTTCTTC
CDR3aa: CASSSFSGASYNEQFF

j_gene: TRBJ2-1
v_gene: TRBV2
d_gene: -
abundance: many
CDR3nt: TGTGCCAGCAGTTTAGGGGGTACATCCTACAATGAGCAGTTCTTC
CDR3aa: CASSLGGTSYNEQFF

j_gene: TRBJ2-5
v_gene: TRBV29-1
d_gene: -
abundance: few
CDR3nt: TGCAGCGTTTACTGGAGAAGGGGGGGGGAGACCCAGTACTTC
CDR3aa: CSVYWRRGGETQYF

j_gene: TRBJ2-1
v_gene: TRBV28
d_gene: -
abundance: many
CDR3nt: TGTGCCAGCAGGGAGCGGGCCCCCTACAATGAGCAGTTCTTC
CDR3aa: CASRERAPYNEQFF

j_gene: TRBJ2-1
v_gene: TRBV30
d_gene: TRBD2
abundance: few
CDR3nt: TGTGCCTGGAGTGTAGGACTAGTTAATTACAATGAGCAGTTCTTC
CDR3aa: CAWSVGLVNYNEQFF

j_gene: TRBJ2-7
v_gene: TRBV12-3/TRBV12-4
d_gene: TRBD2
abundance: many
CDR3nt: TGTGCCAGCAGACAATCGTCCCTAGCGGGGGACACCTACGAGCAGTACTTC
CDR3aa: CASRQSSLAGDTYEQYF

j_gene: TRBJ2-5
v_gene: TRBV7-3
d_gene: -
abundance: few
CDR3nt: TGTGCCAGCAGCACAACATGGGGAGAGACCCAGTACTTC
CDR3aa: CASSTTWGETQYF

j_gene: TRBJ2-1
v_gene: TRBV7-3
d_gene: TRBD2
abundance: many
CDR3nt: TGTGCCAGCAGCTTATCTCTAGCGGCCTCCCCTGGGCAGTTCTTC
CDR3aa: CASSLSLAASPGQFF

j_gene: TRBJ2-3
v_gene: TRBV7-2
d_gene: -
abundance: many
CDR3nt: TGTGCCAGCAGCTTGCCCGTCCCTAATACGCAGTATTTT
CDR3aa: CASSLPVPNTQYF

j_gene: TRBJ2-7
v_gene: TRBV11-2
d_gene: TRBD2
abundance: many
CDR3nt: TGTGCCAGCATCCCGGGAGGTAGAATCTACGAGCAGTACTTC
CDR3aa: CASIPGGRIYEQYF

j_gene: TRBJ2-1
v_gene: TRBV29-1
d_gene: TRBD2
abundance: -
CDR3nt: TGCAGCGTTGAAGATATCAGCGGGACTAGGAATGAGCAGTTCTTC
CDR3aa: CSVEDISGTRNEQFF

j_gene: TRBJ2-7
v_gene: TRBV9
d_gene: -
abundance: -
CDR3nt: TGTGCCAGCAGCGTAGACGCCTTTTCCGTTCTAGGGGACGAGCAGTACTTC
CDR3aa: CASSVDAFSVLGDEQYF

j_gene: TRBJ2-3
v_gene: TRBV20-1
d_gene: TRBD2
abundance: -
CDR3nt: TGCAGTGCTAGGACCGGGACTAGCGGGAGTTTCACAGATACGCAGTATTTT
CDR3aa: CSARTGTSGSFTDTQYF

j_gene: TRBJ1-5
v_gene: TRBV9
d_gene: TRBD1
abundance: many
CDR3nt: TGTGCCAGCAGCGCGACAGGGAGATGGCAGCCCCAGCATTTT
CDR3aa: CASSATGRWQPQHF

j_gene: TRBJ2-3
v_gene: TRBV29-1
d_gene: -
abundance: few
CDR3nt: TGCAGCGTCCTCGGGGCACTCACCGATACGCAGTATTTT
CDR3aa: CSVLGALTDTQYF

j_gene: TRBJ2-5
v_gene: TRBV20-1
d_gene: TRBD2
abundance: many
CDR3nt: TGCAGTGCCCCTAGCGGGAGCGGGAGAGAGACCCAGTACTTC
CDR3aa: CSAPSGSGRETQYF

j_gene: TRBJ1-1
v_gene: TRBV28
d_gene: -
abundance: many
CDR3nt: TGTGCCAGCAGTTCCACCATTTTCGTTTTCTTT
CDR3aa: CASSSTIFVFF

j_gene: TRBJ1-2
v_gene: TRBV24-1
d_gene: -
abundance: many
CDR3nt: TGTGCCACCAGTGCTCCAGATGGCTACACCTTC
CDR3aa: CATSAPDGYTF

j_gene: TRBJ2-1
v_gene: TRBV29-1
d_gene: -
abundance: -
CDR3nt: TGCAGCGTTCCTAGTAGGTCCTACAATGAGCAGTTCTTC
CDR3aa: CSVPSRSYNEQFF

j_gene: TRBJ2-1
v_gene: TRBV12-3/TRBV12-4
d_gene: TRBD2
abundance: many
CDR3nt: TGTGCCAGCAGTTTTGTCAGCGGGAGATCTTTCTTC
CDR3aa: CASSFVSGRSFF

j_gene: TRBJ2-1
v_gene: TRBV15
d_gene: TRBD2
abundance: -
CDR3nt: TGTGCCACCAGCAACGGGAGACTAGCGGGATTTTTGAATGAGCAGTTCTTC
CDR3aa: CATSNGRLAGFLNEQFF

j_gene: TRBJ2-7
v_gene: TRBV3-1
d_gene: TRBD1
abundance: many
CDR3nt: TGTGCCAGCAGCCAATGGGGACAGGAGATGTACTTC
CDR3aa: CASSQWGQEMYF

j_gene: TRBJ2-5
v_gene: TRBV18
d_gene: TRBD1
abundance: -
CDR3nt: TGTGCCAGCTCATACAAGGACAGGGGGTACCAAGAGACCCAGTACTTC
CDR3aa: CASSYKDRGYQETQYF

j_gene: TRBJ1-1
v_gene: TRBV6-1
d_gene: -
abundance: many
CDR3nt: TGTGCCAGCAGGTACGACCTTGGGGGAAACACTGAAGCTTTCTTT
CDR3aa: CASRYDLGGNTEAFF

j_gene: TRBJ1-5
v_gene: TRBV10-2
d_gene: -
abundance: many
CDR3nt: TGCGCCAGCAGTGAGTCCCCAGGCAATAGCAATCAGCCCCAGCATTTT
CDR3aa: CASSESPGNSNQPQHF

j_gene: TRBJ1-1
v_gene: TRBV28
d_gene: -
abundance: -
CDR3nt: -
CDR3aa: CASCGTRRREQYFGPGTEAFF

j_gene: TRBJ1-5
v_gene: TRBV18
d_gene: TRBD1
abundance: many
CDR3nt: TGTGCCAGCTCACAGGCGGCTGGGGGACAGCAAGGGCCCCAGCATTTT
CDR3aa: CASSQAAGGQQGPQHF

j_gene: TRBJ1-2
v_gene: TRBV29-1
d_gene: -
abundance: few
CDR3nt: TGCAGCGTTGAAGCAACTATCTTGGGCTACACCTTC
CDR3aa: CSVEATILGYTF

j_gene: TRBJ2-7
v_gene: TRBV15
d_gene: TRBD1
abundance: -
CDR3nt: TGTGCCACCAGCAGGGATGTTACAGGGGGTTCTTACGAGCAGTACTTC
CDR3aa: CATSRDVTGGSYEQYF

j_gene: TRBJ2-3
v_gene: TRBV6-1
d_gene: -
abundance: few
CDR3nt: TGTGCCAGCAGTGATGGGGGCGACACAGATACGCAGTATTTT
CDR3aa: CASSDGGDTDTQYF

j_gene: TRBJ2-7
v_gene: TRBV18
d_gene: -
abundance: -
CDR3nt: TGTGCCAGCGCCCAACTAGAATCCTACGAGCAGTACTTC
CDR3aa: CASAQLESYEQYF

j_gene: TRBJ1-2
v_gene: TRBV6-1
d_gene: -
abundance: many
CDR3nt: TGTGCCAGCAGTGGACGCACCCCTTCGGGCGGCTACACCTTC
CDR3aa: CASSGRTPSGGYTF

j_gene: TRBJ1-5
v_gene: TRBV20-1
d_gene: -
abundance: many
CDR3nt: TGCAGTGCTAGCCGGAGCGTTCCGGGACTCCGTTATAGCAATCAGCCCCAGCATTTT
CDR3aa: CSASRSVPGLRYSNQPQHF